A single sample is the source of the 2 T cell receptor beta chains below, sequenced in a study of CD8 T cells in Susac syndrome. Random hexamers served to reverse transcribe roughly 0.5 to 1 ug RNA. TCRdb fed the immunoSEQ multiplex PCR reads into MiXCR, producing one record per CDR3 protein. This table has fewer than 300,000 distinct CDR3 sequences, approximately 84% appearing once. The sequencing input was CD8+ T cells from PBMCs. These receptors were obtained from a human donor with multiple sclerosis.

The chain couples TRBV25-1 to TRBJ1-1; perhaps TRBD1 as D (6 bases). V was cut by 7 bases and J by 2 bases, with 14 bases left in between. From germline, CDR1 is MGHDK and CDR2 SYGVNS. The CDR3 consists of 14 residues. Written as DNA, the CDR3 is TGTGCCAGCACCCACCAGGGGTCTAACACTGAAGCTTTCTTT. Translation gives CASTHQGSNTEAFF.

The CDR3 is CASSLYASYEQYF. The DNA for the CDR3 is TGTGCCAGCAGCTTATACGCTTCCTACGAGCAGTACTTC. This rearrangement joins TRBV7-3 to TRBJ2-7; unclear D gene. This CDR3 spans 13 amino acids. From germline, CDR1 is SGHTA and CDR2 FQGTGA. V was trimmed by 2 bases and J by 1 base, leaving 6 bases between them. Looking up the rest from reference TRBV7-3 and TRBJ2-7 gives the full variable domain: GAGVSQTPSNKVTEKGKYVELRCDPISGHTALYWYRQSLGQGPEFLIYFQGTGAADDSGLPNDRFFAVRPEGSVSTLKIQRTERGDSAVYLCASSLYASYEQYFGPGTRLTVT.